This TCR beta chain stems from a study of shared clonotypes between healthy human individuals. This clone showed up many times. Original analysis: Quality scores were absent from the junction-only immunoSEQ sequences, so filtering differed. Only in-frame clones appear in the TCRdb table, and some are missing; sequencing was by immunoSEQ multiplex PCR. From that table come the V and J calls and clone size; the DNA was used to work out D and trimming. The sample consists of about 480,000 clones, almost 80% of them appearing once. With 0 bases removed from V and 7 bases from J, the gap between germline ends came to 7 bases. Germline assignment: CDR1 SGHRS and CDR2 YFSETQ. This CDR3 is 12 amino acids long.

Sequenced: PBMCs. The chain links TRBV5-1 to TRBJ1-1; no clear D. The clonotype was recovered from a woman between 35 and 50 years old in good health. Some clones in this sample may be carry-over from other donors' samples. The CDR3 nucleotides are TGCGCCAGCAGCTTGGCCGAAAGTGAAGCTTTCTTT. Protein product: CASSLAESEAFF.